The entry below gives a single T cell receptor beta chain sequence along with its context. Its antigen is currently not known. Base qualities were left out, and no much larger clone turns up one base away. Receptor amplification or capture employed the immunoSEQ multiplex PCR assay. For the multiplex PCR, a mixture combining 60 forward primers for TCR Vbeta segments and 13 reverse primers for TCR Jbeta segments was used. A multiplex PCR assay on genomic DNA amplified the CDR3 region of rearranged TCR beta genes. Amplified TCR beta libraries were sequenced as 87-base-pair reads on the Illumina HiSeq System. As for the original processing: A later analysis tallied some 79 million unique TCR beta chains across the 600 to 700 repertoires, and about 12 million of those chains were shared by two or more donors. Raw reads were error-corrected and collapsed into unique sequences by a nearest-neighbor algorithm in which closely related sequences were merged to remove PCR and sequencing errors. To assign V, D and J gene segments, CDR3 sequences were aligned to IMGT reference sequences. For a sequence to be retained, at least a six-nucleotide match to both a V gene segment and a J gene segment was required. Rearrangements were classified as productive when the CDR3 lacked stop codons and remained in frame with V and J, and all other rearrangements were classified as non-productive. Following IMGT convention, CDR3 was defined as the stretch from the second conserved V-encoded cysteine to the conserved J-encoded phenylalanine. In an earlier analysis of approximately 500 of the donors, sequences lacking an unambiguous match to a single V gene segment were excluded. In an earlier analysis of some 590 of the donors, a V segment was called functional when productive rearrangements were above 56.7%, and segregating when the standard deviation between donors exceeded 5%. A statistical classification framework was built for diagnosing cytomegalovirus status from the catalog of TCR beta chain sequences. In a later analysis, TCR nucleotide sequences were compared against IMGT/GENE-DB human TR gene sequences so that V and J genes could be assigned. The TCRdist pipeline was used in a later analysis to assign CDR3 sequences and most-parsimonious VDJ recombination scenarios. A later analysis defined each TCR beta chain by its CDR3 amino acid sequence plus V-gene family, and excluded reads lacking a unique V-gene family. In a later analysis, a few hundred highly shared, low-generation-probability nucleotide sequences were removed to address suspected cross-contamination and a sequencing artifact. In a later analysis, a clonal expansion index was calculated for each public chain from normalized within-repertoire ranks of inferred template counts. Generation probabilities in a later analysis came from a VDJ recombination model fitted to out-of-frame rearrangements, and those results were checked against IGoR. A later analysis scored TCR-TCR, TCR-HLA and TCR-CMV co-occurrence with hypergeometric tests, applying a repertoire-size bias correction to TCR pairs. To estimate false discovery rates, a later analysis permuted the HLA or CMV assignments 20 times. In a later analysis, co-occurring TCRs were grouped using DBSCAN, and TCRdist sequence similarity was added for clustering within HLA-allele-positive subsets. Co-occurrence clustering excluded repertoires with fewer than 30,000 or more than 120,000 public chains, plus five with anomalous nucleotide sharing. TCRdb provides this immuneACCESS table in a form limited to in-frame rearrangements. Some clones are lacking; in checked studies, under half of them reflect an unresolved V gene, and why the rest are absent is not known. V and J calls and clone size come straight from that table; D and trimming were deduced from the DNA. This sample has roughly 150,000 clones in its table, and 75% to 90% of those were observed once. 1.2% of the sample belongs to the ten largest clones.

The CDR3 spans 16 residues, from the cysteine through the phenylalanine. CDR3 DNA only is kept here, 48 bases in frame from base 1. V and J are trimmed by 1 base and 2 bases, and the gene matches miss 9 bases of the junction. According to the germline V gene, CDR1 reads SQVTM and CDR2 reads ANQGSEA. This sample is drawn from a study of cytomegalovirus exposure and HLA in healthy donors (dated by TCRdb to 2015 to 2018). Notes on the research overall: An earlier analysis of about 560 of the donors reported roughly 300 Gb of sequence data and about 120 million unique TCR beta sequences obtained from about 200 million T cells. An early release that covered fewer than 800 HLA-typed donors contained approximately 300 gigabases of sequencing data and tens of millions of unique TCR sequences. Among the roughly 430 genotyped donors, more than 70% belonged to the genetic ancestry cluster associated with self-reported Caucasian donors. The aim of the study was to test whether cataloging public T cell receptors could identify signatures of past pathogen exposure. The study profiled the T cell repertoires of hundreds of subjects by immunosequencing and related them to cytomegalovirus serostatus. Along with the approximately 650-subject first cohort, a separate validation cohort of more than 90 different subjects was used. The study combined high-throughput TCR immunosequencing, statistical association of individual TCRs with disease status, and machine learning to predict cytomegalovirus infection status. In a later analysis, previously published TCR beta repertoires from 670 or so donors were re-analyzed and high-resolution HLA genotyping was added so that TCR occurrence patterns could be studied. The later analysis used no new phenotypic data to find candidate immune exposures, relying instead on TCR beta sequences and their occurrence across donors. In an earlier analysis of more than 550 of the donors, high-throughput TCR beta sequencing was used to judge whether each TCR beta V gene segment behaved as functional or pseudogenic. Alongside the repertoire data, information on donor age, sex, ethnicity and CMV serostatus was compiled. In a later genetic analysis, genome-wide SNP genotypes for about three fifths of the 666 donors were used, and that subset was treated as a discovery cohort. Every discovery cohort repertoire had been produced on one sequencing platform. Both class I and class II loci were covered by HLA typing, at four-digit resolution. Typing coverage differed by locus: A, B, C, DRB1 and DQB1 were typed in about 629-640 donors, DQA1 in about 560, DPA1 in 600 to 610, and DPB1 in 400 to 490. Several DR-DQ haplotypes were handled as single units for association and clustering because linkage in the cohort was strong. Across roughly 420 genotyped donors of the cohort, an average of 235,054 unique TCR beta nucleotide sequences per donor were sequenced, and roughly 20% of those sequences were non-productive. The investigation overall reported the following: The earlier analysis of about 600 of the donors excluded 15 to 20 rarely observed V segments, including chromosome 9 orphons, because counts were too low. Compared with equally common non-associated chains, HLA-associated TCR beta chains in a later analysis were more clonally expanded and had lower generation probabilities. In the study, about 150 TCR beta chains were listed as associated with cytomegalovirus. A later analysis reported that several top co-occurrence clusters appeared linked to parvovirus B19, influenza, CMV and Epstein-Barr virus. In vitro tests confirmed that a few of the cytomegalovirus-associated TCR beta chains recognize cytomegalovirus antigens. Because HLA typing was unavailable for some donors at each locus, only the typed subset was used in association tests. When HLA alleles, especially DR and DQ, strongly co-occurred, attributing TCR associations to individual alleles was difficult. According to a later analysis, TCR association rates differed among HLA loci, with DRB1 alleles showing the most associated TCRs and HLA-C alleles showing the fewest. Correlated functional status among segregating V segments might reflect linkage disequilibrium, but an unknown experimental factor could not be ruled out. Some IMGT-functional V segments, including TRBV6-2 and TRBV6-3, could not be told apart with the 87-base-pair reads, so those segments were excluded. The classifier was reported to diagnose cytomegalovirus status with high specificity and sensitivity in both the original and validation cohorts. A cluster of highly shared sequence variants was judged likely to be a technical artifact of the sequencing pipeline. A further reported finding was that TCR beta sequences accurately predicted the HLA-A and HLA-B alleles for most subjects in the first cohort. Roughly uniform sequencing depth across donors was assumed in presence/absence analyses, although this assumption may not hold. The only immune exposure information available for the cohort was CMV serostatus. It was suggested by the authors that the approach could potentially be generalized to other disease states and immunological phenotypes. In this cohort, only TCR beta chains were sequenced, and detectable features were limited by the absence of alpha or paired-chain data. An association between a missense DCLRE1C variant and V-gene and J-gene trimming of TCR beta chains was found in a later genetic analysis and replicated in an independent cohort. Most TCR sequences were observed very rarely across donors, whereas some public TCRs were present in many individuals. Compared with the roughly 700-donor mean, donors in an Asian-associated ancestry cluster had fewer N-insertions in productive TCRs, according to a later genetic analysis. In an earlier analysis of a few hundred of the donors, most TCR beta V segments were observed in productive rearrangements about 90% or about 30% of the time, broadly matching IMGT annotations. At a false discovery rate of 0.05, a later analysis linked around 17,000 TCR beta sequences to specific HLA alleles. According to a later analysis, most CMV-associated TCR beta chains appeared to be HLA-restricted, and the HLA associations seemed to be driven largely by CMV exposure.

The cohort comprised some 680 healthy bone marrow donors. At the time of sampling, all cohort members were nominally healthy, though unrecorded immune exposures were likely present. The donor was CMV seronegative and belonged to the group of 320 or so seronegative cohort members. Each donor provided a peripheral blood sample, and peripheral blood mononuclear cells were used for TCR beta sequencing. The Qiagen DNeasy Blood Extraction Kit was used to extract genomic DNA from the blood cell samples. Sequenced: PBMCs. This receptor was taken from a female donor in good health and CMV-seronegative. This receptor chain uses TRBV29-1 and TRBJ2-3; TRBD1 agrees with 7 junctional bases. CDR3 reads: CSVEVSRDSNTDTQYF. The nucleotide sequence is given as TGCAGCGTTGAAGTCTCCCGGGACAGTAACACAGATACGCAGTATTTT.